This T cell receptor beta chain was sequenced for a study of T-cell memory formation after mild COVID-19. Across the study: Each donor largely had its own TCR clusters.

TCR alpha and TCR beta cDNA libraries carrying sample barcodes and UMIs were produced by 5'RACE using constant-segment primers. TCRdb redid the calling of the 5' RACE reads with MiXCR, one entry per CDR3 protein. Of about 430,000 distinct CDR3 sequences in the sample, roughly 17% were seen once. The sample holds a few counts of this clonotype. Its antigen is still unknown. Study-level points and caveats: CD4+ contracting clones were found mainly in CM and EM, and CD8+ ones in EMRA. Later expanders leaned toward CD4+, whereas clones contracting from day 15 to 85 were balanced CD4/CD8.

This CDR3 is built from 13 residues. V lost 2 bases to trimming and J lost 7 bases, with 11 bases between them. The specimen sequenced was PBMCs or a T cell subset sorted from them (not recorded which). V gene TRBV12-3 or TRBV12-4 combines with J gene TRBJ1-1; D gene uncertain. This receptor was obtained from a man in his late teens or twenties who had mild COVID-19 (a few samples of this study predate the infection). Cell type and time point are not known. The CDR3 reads CASSLRIGLEAFF. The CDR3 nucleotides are TGTGCCAGCAGTTTACGGATAGGGCTTGAAGCTTTCTTT.